This T cell receptor beta chain was identified in a study of Graves' ophthalmopathy and Graves' hyperthyroidism. Study at large: Peripheral blood samples were taken at initial diagnosis, before any treatment.

Germline values: CDR1 SNHLY, CDR2 FYNNEI. The V gene end was trimmed by 8 bases and the J gene end by 3 bases; junction bases not matched to a gene: 9. CDR3 length equals 14 residues. Investigators amplified TCR beta CDR3 regions from RNA transcripts. HTBI primers primed a first-round RT-PCR, and a second-round multiplex PCR followed. TCRdb processed the multiplex PCR reads anew with MiXCR; each CDR3 protein has one entry. Found here are 150,000 to 200,000 distinct CDR3 sequences, just under 40% of them singletons; the top ten hold 7.5% to 10%. Whole-study findings and limits: Detected in blood as well were most expanded thyroid clonotypes with frequency above 0.001.

The PBMCs had their origin in roughly 9.8 ml of fresh peripheral blood. With regard to this clonotype: Its antigen is not identified.

The sequenced sample was peripheral blood. The sequence derives from a man aged 25-45 years with Graves' ophthalmopathy. V usage is TRBV2 and J usage is TRBJ1-1; the match to TRBD1 covers 7 bases. The CDR3: CASVRAGTDTEAFF. The CDR3 DNA reads TGTGCCAGCGTGCGGGCGGGGACAGACACTGAAGCTTTCTTT.